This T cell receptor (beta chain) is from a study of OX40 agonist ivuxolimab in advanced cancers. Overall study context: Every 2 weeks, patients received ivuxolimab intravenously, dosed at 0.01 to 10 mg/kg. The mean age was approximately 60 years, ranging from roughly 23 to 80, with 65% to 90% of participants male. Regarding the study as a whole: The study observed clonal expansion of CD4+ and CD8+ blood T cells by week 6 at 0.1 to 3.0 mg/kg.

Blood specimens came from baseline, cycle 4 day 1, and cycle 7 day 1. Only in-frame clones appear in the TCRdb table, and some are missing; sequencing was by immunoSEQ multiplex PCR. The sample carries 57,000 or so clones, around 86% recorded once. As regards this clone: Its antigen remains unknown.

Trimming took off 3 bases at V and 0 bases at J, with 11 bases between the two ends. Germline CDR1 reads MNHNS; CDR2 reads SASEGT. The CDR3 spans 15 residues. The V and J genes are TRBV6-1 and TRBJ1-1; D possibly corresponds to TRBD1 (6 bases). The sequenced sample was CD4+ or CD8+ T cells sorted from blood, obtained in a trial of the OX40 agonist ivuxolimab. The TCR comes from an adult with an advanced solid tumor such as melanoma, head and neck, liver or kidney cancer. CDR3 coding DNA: TGTGCCAGCAGTGATCAGGGGAACTTGAACACTGAAGCTTTCTTT. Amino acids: CASSDQGNLNTEAFF.